This paragraph covers one TCR beta chain sequence. These data are taken from a study of T cells in Graves' hyperthyroidism and ophthalmopathy. Amplified TCR beta CDR3 regions derived from RNA transcripts. HTBI primers were employed in a first-round RT-PCR of the TCR CDR3. One entry per CDR3 protein, called by TCRdb with MiXCR from the multiplex PCR reads. The sample includes under 350,000 distinct CDR3 sequences, less than 30% of them seen just once. Thyroid ultrasound, orbital computed tomography, clinical symptoms, and serum thyroxine and TRAb underpinned diagnoses. Blood was sampled at initial diagnosis of hyperthyroidism, prior to onset of any ophthalmopathy symptoms. PBMCs were collected from an approximately 9.3 ml volume of fresh peripheral blood. The TCR comes from a man aged 35 to 55 with Graves' hyperthyroidism that later progressed to Graves' ophthalmopathy. The sample consisted of blood.

The CDR3 DNA sequence: TGCAGTGCTAGACCCACCTTGGGGGGACAGCCCCAGCATTTT. The encoded protein is CSARPTLGGQPQHF. The V and J genes are TRBV20-1 and TRBJ1-5; tentative D call: TRBD1 (5 bases). The V gene lost 2 bases and the J gene lost 7 bases, with 15 bases spanning the gap. Germline values: CDR1 DFQATT, CDR2 SNEGSKA (reference sequence). The CDR3 is 14 amino acids.